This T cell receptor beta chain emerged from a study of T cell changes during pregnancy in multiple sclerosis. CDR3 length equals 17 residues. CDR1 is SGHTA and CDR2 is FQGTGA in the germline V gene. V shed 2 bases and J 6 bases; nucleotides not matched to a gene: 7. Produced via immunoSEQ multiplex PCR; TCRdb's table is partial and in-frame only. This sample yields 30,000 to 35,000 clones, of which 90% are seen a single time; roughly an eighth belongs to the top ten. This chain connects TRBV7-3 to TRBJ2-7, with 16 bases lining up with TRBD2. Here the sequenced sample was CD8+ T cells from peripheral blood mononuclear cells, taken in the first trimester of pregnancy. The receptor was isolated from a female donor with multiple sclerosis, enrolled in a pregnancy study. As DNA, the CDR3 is TGTGCCAGCAGCTTATCGGGACTAGCGGGAGGGCCGTTCGAGCAGTACTTC. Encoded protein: CASSLSGLAGGPFEQYF.